The rows below give T cell receptor beta chains drawn from one sample of a study of CDR3 diversity in severe acne. TCRdb re-derived calls from the PCR reads in MiXCR, one entry per CDR3 protein. The sample has about 84,000 distinct CDR3 sequences; roughly 51% are singletons. The specimen sequenced was blood. All receptors derive from a male donor in good health, without acne. CDR3s include the opening cysteine and the closing phenylalanine or tryptophan. A D gene is named only where the DNA matches it firmly. The size of a clone is reported for some rows only, either as once, few or many, or as a class for expanded clones.

size	V	D	J	DNA	CDR3
many	TRBV25-1	TRBD1	TRBJ1-4	TGTGCCAGCAGTTGGCAGGGGGACGTACTGTTTTTT	CASSWQGDVLFF
many	TRBV25-1	.	TRBJ2-1	TGTGCCAGCAGCGTACTCCACAGTGAGCAGTTCTTC	CASSVLHSEQFF
.	TRBV6-4	TRBD1	TRBJ1-2	TGTGCCAGCAGCGTCACAGGGGGCTCGGGCTATGGCTACACCTTC	CASSVTGGSGYGYTF
.	TRBV20-1	TRBD2	TRBJ2-1	TGCAGTGCTAGAGATGGTGGACTAGCGACCCATGAGCAGTTCTTC	CSARDGGLATHEQFF
.	TRBV7-9	.	TRBJ1-2	TGTGCCAGCAGTTTAGATGGGGCCCGCTACACCTTC	CASSLDGARYTF
.	TRBV24-1	TRBD2	TRBJ2-7	TGTGCCACCAGTGATAGCGGGGTTGACTCCTACGAGCAGTACTTC	CATSDSGVDSYEQYF
many	TRBV28	.	TRBJ2-2	TGCGCCAGCAGCTTGGGCACGGTGAACACCGGGGAGCTGTTTTTT	CASSLGTVNTGELFF
many	TRBV5-4	TRBD2	TRBJ2-1	TGTGCCAGCAGCCCCGGGACTAGCGGAAACAATGAGCAGTTCTTC	CASSPGTSGNNEQFF
.	TRBV12-3/TRBV12-4	.	TRBJ2-7	TGTGCCAGCAGTTTAGCGGTTGAGCAGTACTTC	CASSLAVEQYF
.	TRBV4-1	TRBD2	TRBJ2-1	TGCGCCAGCAGTGGACTAGCGGGGACGGGAAATGAGCAGTTCTTC	CASSGLAGTGNEQFF
.	TRBV10-2	TRBD2	TRBJ2-3	TGCGCCAGCAGTGAACCAGCGGGGGGGCACACAGATACGCAGTATTTT	CASSEPAGGHTDTQYF
.	TRBV7-3	.	TRBJ2-7	TGTGCCAGCAGCTCAGATAGTGGGCCTGGATCCGAGCAGTACTTC	CASSSDSGPGSEQYF
many	TRBV19	.	TRBJ2-5	TGTGCCAGTAGCCTACAGGGTGGAGAGACCCAGTACTTC	CASSLQGGETQYF
.	TRBV6-1	.	TRBJ1-6	TGTGCCAGCAGTGAAGTGGTTATTAATTCACCCCTCCATTTT	CASSEVVINSPLHF
many	TRBV5-1	.	TRBJ1-4	TGCGCCAGCAGCTTGGGGGGGACACGCAATGAAAAACTGTTTTTT	CASSLGGTRNEKLFF
.	TRBV10-3	.	TRBJ1-4	TGTGCCATCGGGGAAGGAGAAAAACTGTTTTTT	CAIGEGEKLFF
few	TRBV7-2	.	TRBJ2-6	TGTGCCAGCAGCCTTGGGGGAGGGGCCAACGTCCTGACTTTC	CASSLGGGANVLTF
many	TRBV2	TRBD1	TRBJ1-2	TGTGCCAGCAGGCCGGGGACAGGGAAATATGGCTACACCTTC	CASRPGTGKYGYTF
.	TRBV9	TRBD2	TRBJ2-7	TGTGCCAGCAGCCCCTTAGCGGGAGGGCCTCCTCTCTACGAGCAGTACTTC	CASSPLAGGPPLYEQYF
.	TRBV7-9	.	TRBJ1-5	TGTGCCAGCAGCACGGACGGCCTGAGGCAGCCCCAGCATTTT	CASSTDGLRQPQHF
.	TRBV9	.	TRBJ2-7	TGTGCCAGCAGCTCACCACCCGGGGGCTCCTACGAGCAGTACTTC	CASSSPPGGSYEQYF
many	TRBV7-8	.	TRBJ2-5	TGTGCCAGCAGCTTGGCAGGGGATTGGGGGACCCAGTACTTC	CASSLAGDWGTQYF
many	TRBV20-1	.	TRBJ2-1	TGCAGTGCTTGGTGGGGGGCCTACAATGAGCAGTTCTTC	CSAWWGAYNEQFF
.	TRBV19	.	TRBJ2-7	TGTGCCAGTAGTATAGTAGGCGGAGAGGACTACGAGCAGTACTTC	CASSIVGGEDYEQYF
.	TRBV25-1	TRBD2	TRBJ2-5	TGTGCCAGCACAAATCCGGGACTAGCGGAGACCCAGTACTTC	CASTNPGLAETQYF
.	TRBV20-1	TRBD1	TRBJ1-2	TGCAGTGCTAGATCCCCAGGGGGCTGGGAGAACGGCTACACCTTC	CSARSPGGWENGYTF
.	TRBV18	.	TRBJ2-6	TGTGCCAGCTCACCACTACTCTCTGAGGCCAACGTCCTGACTTTC	CASSPLLSEANVLTF
.	TRBV5-8	.	TRBJ2-7	TGTGCCAGCAACTTATATTCAGGATTCAGCTACGAGCAGTACTTC	CASNLYSGFSYEQYF
.	TRBV10-3	.	TRBJ1-5	TGTGCCATCAGTGTAGCCGGGAACAATCAGCCCCGGCATTTT	CAISVAGNNQPRHF
.	TRBV20-1	.	TRBJ2-5	TGCAGTGCTGATGATGGCTCCGAGGGTCCAGAGACCCAGTACTTC	CSADDGSEGPETQYF
.	TRBV5-4	.	TRBJ1-1	TGTGCCAGCAGCTTGTATACTGAGGCTTTCTTT	CASSLYTEAFF
.	TRBV15	.	TRBJ1-1	TGTGCCACCAGCAGAGTTCAAGAGTCTGTAGCTTTCTTT	CATSRVQESVAFF
many	TRBV7-9	.	TRBJ2-5	TGTGCCACCACTGCGGGGTCGGGAGAGACCCAGTACTTC	CATTAGSGETQYF
once	TRBV29-1	TRBD2	TRBJ2-1	TGCAGCGTAACTAGCGGGGTTAACAATGAGCAGTTCTTC	CSVTSGVNNEQFF
many	TRBV6-5	.	TRBJ1-5	TGTGCCAGCAGTTTCAAGGCCTCCCGGAGCAATCAGCCCCAGCATTTT	CASSFKASRSNQPQHF
once	TRBV20-1	.	TRBJ2-5	TGCAGTGCTACGACAGGGACTCGGGGCCAAGAGACCCAGTACTTC	CSATTGTRGQETQYF
.	TRBV6-5	TRBD1	TRBJ2-5	TGTGCCACCGGACCAGGGGGATACCAAGAGACCCAGCACTTC	CATGPGGYQETQHF